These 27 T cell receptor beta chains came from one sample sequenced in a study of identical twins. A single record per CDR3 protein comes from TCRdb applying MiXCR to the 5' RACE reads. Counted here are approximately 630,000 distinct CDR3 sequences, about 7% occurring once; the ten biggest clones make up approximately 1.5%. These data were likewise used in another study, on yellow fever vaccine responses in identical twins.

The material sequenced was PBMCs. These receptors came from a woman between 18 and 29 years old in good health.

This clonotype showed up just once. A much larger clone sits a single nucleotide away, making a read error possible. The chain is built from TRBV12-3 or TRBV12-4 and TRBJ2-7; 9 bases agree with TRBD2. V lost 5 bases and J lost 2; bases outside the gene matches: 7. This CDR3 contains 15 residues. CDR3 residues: CASSQTSGGPYEQYV. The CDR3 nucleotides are TGTGCCAGCAGTCAGACTAGCGGTGGACCCTACGAGCAGTACGTC.

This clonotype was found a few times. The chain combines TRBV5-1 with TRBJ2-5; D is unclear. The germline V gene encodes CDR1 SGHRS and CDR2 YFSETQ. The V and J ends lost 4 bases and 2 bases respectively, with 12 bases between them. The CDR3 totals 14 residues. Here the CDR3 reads CASSPVTGQETQYF. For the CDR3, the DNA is TGCGCCAGCAGCCCGGTGACCGGGCAAGAGACCCAGTACTTC.

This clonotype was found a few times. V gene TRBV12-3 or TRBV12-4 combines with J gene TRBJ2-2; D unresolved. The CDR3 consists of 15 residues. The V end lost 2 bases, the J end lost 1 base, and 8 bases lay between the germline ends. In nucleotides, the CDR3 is TGTGCCAGCAGTTTACCGGACGTGAACACCGGGGAGCTGTTTTTT. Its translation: CASSLPDVNTGELFF.

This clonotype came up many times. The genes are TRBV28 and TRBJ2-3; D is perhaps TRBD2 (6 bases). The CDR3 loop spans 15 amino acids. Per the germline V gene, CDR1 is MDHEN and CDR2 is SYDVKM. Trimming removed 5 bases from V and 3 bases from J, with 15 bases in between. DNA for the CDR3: TGTGCCAGCAGTCTAATACTAGCCGGAACAGATACGCAGTATTTT. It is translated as CASSLILAGTDTQYF.

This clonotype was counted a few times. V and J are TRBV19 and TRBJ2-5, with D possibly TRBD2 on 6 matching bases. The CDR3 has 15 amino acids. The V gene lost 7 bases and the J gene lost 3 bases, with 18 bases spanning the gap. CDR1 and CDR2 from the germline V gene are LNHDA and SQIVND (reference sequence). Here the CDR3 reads CASTGLHLGKETQYF. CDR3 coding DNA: TGTGCCAGTACGGGACTTCACTTAGGGAAAGAGACCCAGTACTTC.

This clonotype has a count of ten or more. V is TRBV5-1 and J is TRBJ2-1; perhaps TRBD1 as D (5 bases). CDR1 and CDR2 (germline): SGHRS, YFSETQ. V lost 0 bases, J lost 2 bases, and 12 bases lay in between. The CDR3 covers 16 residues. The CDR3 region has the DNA TGCGCCAGCAGCTTGGAAGGGGTAGGGGCCTACAATGAGCAGTTCTTC. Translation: CASSLEGVGAYNEQFF.

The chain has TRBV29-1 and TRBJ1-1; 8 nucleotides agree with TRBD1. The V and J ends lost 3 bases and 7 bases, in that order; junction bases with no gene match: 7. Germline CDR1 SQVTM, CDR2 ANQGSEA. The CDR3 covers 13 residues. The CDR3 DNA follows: TGCAGCGTTGAGGACAGGGCCCCAGGTGAAGCTTTCTTT. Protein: CSVEDRAPGEAFF.

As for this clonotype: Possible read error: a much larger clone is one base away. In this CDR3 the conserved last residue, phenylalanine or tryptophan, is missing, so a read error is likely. The CDR3 nucleotides read TGTGCCAGCAGTTTAAGTAGCGGGACGCTTTCCTACGAGCAGTACCTC. This sequence encodes CASSLSSGTLSYEQYL. The rearrangement joins TRBV12-3 or TRBV12-4 to TRBJ2-7, with TRBD2 matching 8 bases. Unmatched junction bases numbered 7, after V lost 2 bases and J lost 1 base. The CDR3 has 16 residues.

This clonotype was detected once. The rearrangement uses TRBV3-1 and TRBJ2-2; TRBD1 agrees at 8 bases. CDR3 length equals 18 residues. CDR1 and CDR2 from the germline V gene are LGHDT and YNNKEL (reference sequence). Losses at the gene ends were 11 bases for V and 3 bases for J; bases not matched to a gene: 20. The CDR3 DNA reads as TGTGCCCGCTGCCGCCGGGACAGGCCCCGACCCGACACCGGGGAGCTGTTTTTT. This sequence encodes CARCRRDRPRPDTGELFF.

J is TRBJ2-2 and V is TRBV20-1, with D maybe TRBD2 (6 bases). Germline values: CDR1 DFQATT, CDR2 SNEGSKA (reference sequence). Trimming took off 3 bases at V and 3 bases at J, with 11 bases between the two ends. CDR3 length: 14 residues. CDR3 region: CSASPREDTGELFF. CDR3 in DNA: TGCAGTGCTAGCCCTAGGGAGGACACCGGGGAGCTGTTTTTT.

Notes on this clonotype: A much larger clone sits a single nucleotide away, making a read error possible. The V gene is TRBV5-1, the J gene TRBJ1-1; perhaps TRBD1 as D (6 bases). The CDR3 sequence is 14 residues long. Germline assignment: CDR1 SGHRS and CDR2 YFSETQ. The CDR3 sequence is CATSLTGKDTEAFF. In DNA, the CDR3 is TGCGCCACCAGCCTAACAGGGAAGGACACTGAAGCTTTCTTT.

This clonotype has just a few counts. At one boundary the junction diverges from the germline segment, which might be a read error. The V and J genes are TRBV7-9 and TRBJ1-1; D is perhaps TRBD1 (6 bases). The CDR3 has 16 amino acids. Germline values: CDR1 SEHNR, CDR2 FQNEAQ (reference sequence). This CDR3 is CASVKAGAGMNSEAFF. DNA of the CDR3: TGTGCCAGCGTAAAAGCGGGGGCAGGGATGAACAGTGAAGCTTTCTTT.

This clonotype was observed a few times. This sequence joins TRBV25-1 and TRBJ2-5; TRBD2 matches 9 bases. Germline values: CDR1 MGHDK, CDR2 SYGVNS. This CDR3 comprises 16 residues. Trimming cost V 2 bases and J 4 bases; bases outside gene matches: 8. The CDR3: CASSEPQRGVTETQYF. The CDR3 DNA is TGTGCCAGCAGTGAACCTCAGCGGGGGGTCACAGAGACCCAGTACTTC.

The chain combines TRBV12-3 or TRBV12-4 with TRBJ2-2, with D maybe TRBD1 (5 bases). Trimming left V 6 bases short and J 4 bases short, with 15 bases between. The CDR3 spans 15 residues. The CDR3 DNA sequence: TGTGCCAGCAGCCAGGGAAATCAGGGCACCGGGGAGCTGTTTTTT. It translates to CASSQGNQGTGELFF.

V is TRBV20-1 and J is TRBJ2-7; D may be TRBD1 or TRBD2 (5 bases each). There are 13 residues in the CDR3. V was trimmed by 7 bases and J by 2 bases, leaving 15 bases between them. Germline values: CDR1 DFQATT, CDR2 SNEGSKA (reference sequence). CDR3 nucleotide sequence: TGCAGTGTGGGCCAGGGAGTCGCCTACGAGCAGTACTTC. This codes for CSVGQGVAYEQYF.

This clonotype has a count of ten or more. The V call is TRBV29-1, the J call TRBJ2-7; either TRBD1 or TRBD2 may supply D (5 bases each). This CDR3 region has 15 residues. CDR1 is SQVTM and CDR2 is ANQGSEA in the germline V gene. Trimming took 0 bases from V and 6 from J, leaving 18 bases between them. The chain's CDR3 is CSVEEPRGRVSEQYF. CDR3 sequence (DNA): TGCAGCGTTGAAGAACCACGGGGCAGGGTAAGCGAGCAGTACTTC.

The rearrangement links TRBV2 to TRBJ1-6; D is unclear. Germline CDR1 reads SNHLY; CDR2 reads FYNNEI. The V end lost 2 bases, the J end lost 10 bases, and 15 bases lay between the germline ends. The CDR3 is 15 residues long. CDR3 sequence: CASSEFKEVRSPLHF. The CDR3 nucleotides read TGTGCCAGCAGTGAATTCAAAGAGGTTCGCTCACCCCTCCACTTT.

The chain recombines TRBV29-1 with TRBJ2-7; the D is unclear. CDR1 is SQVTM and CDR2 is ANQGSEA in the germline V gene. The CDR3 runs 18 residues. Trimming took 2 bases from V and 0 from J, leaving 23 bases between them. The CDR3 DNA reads TGCAGCGTTGAAACCCAGAGTGGCTTTTCGGTCAGCTCCTACGAGCAGTACTTC. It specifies CSVETQSGFSVSSYEQYF.

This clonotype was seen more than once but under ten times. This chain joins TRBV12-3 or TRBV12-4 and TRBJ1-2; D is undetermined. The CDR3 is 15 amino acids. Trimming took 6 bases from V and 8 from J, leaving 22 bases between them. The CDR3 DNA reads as TGTGCCAGCAGACTGGGAAGGACGCTCGATGGGGGCTACACCTTC. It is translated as CASRLGRTLDGGYTF.

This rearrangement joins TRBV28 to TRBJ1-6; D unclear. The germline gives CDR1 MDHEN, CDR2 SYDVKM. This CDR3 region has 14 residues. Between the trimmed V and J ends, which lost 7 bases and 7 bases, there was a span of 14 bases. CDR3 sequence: CASTRTTGNSPLHF. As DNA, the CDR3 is TGTGCCAGCACCCGGACCACTGGGAATTCACCCCTCCACTTT.

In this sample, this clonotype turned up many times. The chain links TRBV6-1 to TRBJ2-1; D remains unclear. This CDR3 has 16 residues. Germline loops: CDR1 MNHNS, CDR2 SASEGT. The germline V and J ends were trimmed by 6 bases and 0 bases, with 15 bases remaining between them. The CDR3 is CASSPLDWSSYNEQFF. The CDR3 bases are TGTGCCAGCAGCCCCCTAGACTGGAGCTCCTACAATGAGCAGTTCTTC.

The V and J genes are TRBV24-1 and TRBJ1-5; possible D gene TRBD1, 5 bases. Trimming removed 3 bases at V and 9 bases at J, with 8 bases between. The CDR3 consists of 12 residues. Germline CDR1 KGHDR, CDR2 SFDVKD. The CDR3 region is CATSDGGGPQHF. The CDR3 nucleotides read TGTGCCACCAGTGATGGGGGGGGGCCCCAGCATTTT.

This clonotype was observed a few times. CDR3 region: CASSVDGFPSNEQFF. CDR3 nucleotide sequence: TGTGCCAGCAGCGTAGACGGGTTCCCCTCCAATGAGCAGTTCTTC. This chain connects TRBV9 to TRBJ2-1; D is uncertain. Germline V lookup: CDR1 SGDLS, CDR2 YYNGEE. Trimming cost V 0 bases and J 6 bases, with 13 bases left between them. The CDR3 extends over 15 amino acids.

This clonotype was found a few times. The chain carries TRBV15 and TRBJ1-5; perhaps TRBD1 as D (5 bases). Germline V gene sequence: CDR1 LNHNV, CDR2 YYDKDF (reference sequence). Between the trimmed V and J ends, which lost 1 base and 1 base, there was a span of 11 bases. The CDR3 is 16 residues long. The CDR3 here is CATSRGQTASNQPQHF. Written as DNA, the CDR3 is TGTGCCACCAGCAGAGGACAGACAGCAAGCAATCAGCCCCAGCATTTT.

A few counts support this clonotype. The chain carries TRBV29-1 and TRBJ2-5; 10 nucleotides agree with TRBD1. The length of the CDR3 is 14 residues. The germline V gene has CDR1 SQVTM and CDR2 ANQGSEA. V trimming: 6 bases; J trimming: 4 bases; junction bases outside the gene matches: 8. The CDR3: CSVGDRGWGETQYF. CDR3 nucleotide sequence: TGCAGCGTGGGGGACAGGGGTTGGGGAGAGACCCAGTACTTC.

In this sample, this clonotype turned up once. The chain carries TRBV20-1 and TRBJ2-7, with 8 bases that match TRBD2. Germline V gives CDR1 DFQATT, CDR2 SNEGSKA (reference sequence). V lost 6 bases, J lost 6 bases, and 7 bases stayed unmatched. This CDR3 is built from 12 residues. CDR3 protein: CSAGTGTSEQYF. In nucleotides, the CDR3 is TGCAGTGCCGGGACCGGGACTAGCGAGCAGTACTTC.

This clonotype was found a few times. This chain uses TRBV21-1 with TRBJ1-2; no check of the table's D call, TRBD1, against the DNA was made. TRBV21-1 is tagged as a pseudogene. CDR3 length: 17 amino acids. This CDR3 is CASSRNRGDGSGCGYTF. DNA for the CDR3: TGTGCCAGCAGCAGAAACAGGGGCGACGGTTCTGGGTGCGGCTACACCTTC.